A selection of T cell receptor beta chains follows, all from one sample in a study of blood T cell repertoires in COVID-19. Clones were sequenced by immunoSEQ multiplex PCR, and TCRdb holds only the in-frame ones, with some missing. The table has roughly 290,000 clones, roughly 86% seen once; the top ten hold around 8%. The sample taken for sequencing was peripheral blood. Source of these receptors: a woman aged 50 to 60 who had recovered from COVID-19. Both conserved end residues are part of each CDR3. A D gene is named only where the DNA matches it firmly. Size is stated for part of the rows, as once, few or many counts, or as a class when the clone is expanded.

J gene | D gene | V gene | clone size | CDR3 protein | CDR3 DNA
TRBJ1-1 | - | TRBV14 | - | CASSQDLGQPNTEAFF | TGTGCCAGCAGCCAAGATCTTGGACAGCCAAACACTGAAGCTTTCTTT
TRBJ1-5 | TRBD1 | TRBV19 | - | CASRNRDRGYNQPQHF | TGTGCCAGTAGAAACCGGGACAGGGGGTACAATCAGCCCCAGCATTTT
TRBJ1-2 | - | TRBV4-3 | - | CASSQEGRGIPTF | TGCGCCAGCAGCCAAGAGGGTCGGGGGATCCCCACCTTC
TRBJ2-6 | TRBD1 | TRBV5-1 | - | CASSSSGTGPSGANVLTF | TGCGCCAGCAGCTCGTCCGGGACAGGGCCCTCTGGGGCCAACGTCCTGACTTTC
TRBJ2-5 | - | TRBV2 | - | CASTGGPKGTQYF | TGTGCCAGCACCGGGGGACCTAAGGGGACCCAGTACTTC
TRBJ1-6 | TRBD1 | TRBV27 | - | CASTQTGGDISPLHF | TGTGCCAGCACCCAGACAGGGGGCGATATTTCACCCCTCCACTTT
TRBJ2-1 | TRBD2 | TRBV9 | many | CASSVAGVAGGYNEQFF | TGTGCCAGCAGCGTAGCAGGGGTAGCGGGGGGGTACAATGAGCAGTTCTTC
TRBJ2-7 | - | TRBV6-5 | - | CASSYSGRVSLEQYF | TGTGCCAGCAGTTACTCTGGCAGGGTGAGTCTCGAGCAGTACTTC
TRBJ2-7 | - | TRBV28 | - | CASSSQGPYEQYF | TGTGCCAGCAGTTCACAGGGCCCCTACGAGCAGTACTTC
TRBJ2-7 | TRBD1 | TRBV6-6 | - | CASSSLDRGNHEQYF | TGTGCCAGCAGTTCCCTGGACAGGGGGAATCACGAGCAGTACTTC
TRBJ2-1 | TRBD1 | TRBV7-3 | - | CASSSRTGGYNEQFF | TGTGCCAGCAGCTCCAGGACAGGGGGTTACAATGAGCAGTTCTTC
TRBJ2-7 | TRBD1 | TRBV2 | - | CASTGQGRGYEQYF | TGTGCCAGCACAGGACAGGGTAGGGGCTACGAGCAGTACTTC
TRBJ1-1 | - | TRBV15 | - | CATAGNLNTEAFF | TGTGCCACGGCCGGGAATTTGAACACTGAAGCTTTCTTT
TRBJ1-2 | - | TRBV9 | - | CASSARARGYGYTF | TGTGCCAGCAGCGCCCGGGCCCGGGGCTATGGCTACACCTTC
TRBJ1-2 | TRBD1 | TRBV28 | - | CASSRQGRDGYTF | TGTGCCAGCAGCCGACAGGGTAGGGATGGCTACACCTTC
TRBJ2-7 | TRBD2 | TRBV4-2 | - | CASSQGATGTSGTYEQYF | TGTGCCAGCAGCCAAGGAGCTACCGGGACTAGCGGGACCTACGAGCAGTACTTC
TRBJ2-2 | - | TRBV5-1 | once | CASSLSSVSNTGELFF | TGCGCCAGCAGCTTATCCAGCGTCTCGAACACCGGGGAGCTGTTTTTT
TRBJ1-6 | - | TRBV4-3 | - | CASSQEDGQPYNSPLHF | TGCGCCAGCAGCCAAGAAGATGGACAGCCTTATAATTCACCCCTCCACTTT
TRBJ2-7 | TRBD1 | TRBV28 | - | CASRALPGTVLDSAYEQYF | TGTGCCAGCAGGGCACTCCCCGGGACAGTTCTAGATTCGGCGTACGAGCAGTACTTC
TRBJ2-3 | TRBD2 | TRBV6-6 | - | CASTYERGVENTQYF | TGTGCCAGCACCTACGAGCGGGGGGTCGAGAATACGCAGTATTTT
TRBJ2-5 | TRBD2 | TRBV19 | - | CASSQRGLAGLYQETQYF | TGTGCCAGTAGTCAAAGGGGGCTAGCGGGGTTGTACCAAGAGACCCAGTACTTC
TRBJ2-3 | TRBD2 | TRBV27 | once | CASSPLRLGAGSTDTQYF | TGTGCCAGCAGTCCACTCCGGTTGGGAGCGGGGAGCACAGATACGCAGTATTTT
TRBJ1-2 | - | TRBV28 | - | CASRTNRVGGYTF | TGTGCCAGCAGAACTAACAGGGTTGGTGGCTACACCTTC
TRBJ1-5 | TRBD1 | TRBV6-6 | - | CASSYRTQGAGQPQHF | TGTGCCAGCAGTTACAGGACACAGGGGGCGGGTCAGCCCCAGCATTTT
TRBJ2-2 | - | TRBV19 | - | CASSPRVGELFF | TGTGCCAGTAGTCCCAGGGTCGGGGAGCTGTTTTTT
TRBJ2-1 | TRBD2 | TRBV27 | - | CASSSGGVEQFF | TGTGCCAGCAGTTCCGGGGGGGTAGAGCAGTTCTTC
TRBJ1-3 | - | TRBV10-3 | - | CAISELGGGLSGNTIYF | TGTGCCATCAGTGAGTTGGGAGGGGGTCTCTCTGGAAACACCATATATTTT
TRBJ2-7 | TRBD2 | TRBV27 | - | CASRNPGLAQSEQYF | TGTGCCAGCAGGAACCCGGGACTAGCGCAATCCGAGCAGTACTTC
TRBJ2-5 | - | TRBV15 | - | CATSRDRDGQETQYF | TGTGCCACCAGCAGAGACAGGGATGGACAAGAGACCCAGTACTTC